The source of this T cell receptor (beta chain) is a study of blood T cell repertoires in COVID-19. Libraries were prepared by immunoSEQ multiplex PCR; TCRdb keeps only in-frame clonotypes and omits some of them. The table has over 200,000 clones, just over 85% seen once; the top ten hold approximately 5.9%. Germline V gene lookup returns CDR1 SGDLS and CDR2 YYNGEE. The CDR3 covers 13 residues. The V end was cut by 5 bases, the J end by 2 bases, with 10 bases between. V is TRBV9 and J is TRBJ1-2; D gene ambiguous. The sequence was collected from a man at least 80 years old with acute or convalescent COVID-19. What was sequenced was peripheral blood. Written as DNA, the CDR3 is TGTGCCAGCAGTGATCCACTGAACTATGGCTACACCTTC. Amino acid sequence: CASSDPLNYGYTF. Looking up the rest from reference TRBV9 and TRBJ1-2 gives the full variable domain: DSGVTQTPKHLITATGQRVTLRCSPRSGDLSVYWYQQSLDQGLQFLIQYYNGEERAKGNILERFSAQQFPDLHSELNLSSLELGDSALYFCASSDPLNYGYTFGSGTRLTVV.